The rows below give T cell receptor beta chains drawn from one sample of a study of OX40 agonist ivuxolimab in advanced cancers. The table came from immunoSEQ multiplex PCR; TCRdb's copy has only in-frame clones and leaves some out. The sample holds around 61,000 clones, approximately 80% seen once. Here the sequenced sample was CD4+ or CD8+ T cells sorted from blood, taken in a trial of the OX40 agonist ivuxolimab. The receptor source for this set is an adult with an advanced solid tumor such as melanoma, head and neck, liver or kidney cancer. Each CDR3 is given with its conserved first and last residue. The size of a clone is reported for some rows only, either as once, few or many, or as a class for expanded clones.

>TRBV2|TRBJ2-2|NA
CASHRLADNTGELFF
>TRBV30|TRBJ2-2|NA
CAWSVRPHTGELFF
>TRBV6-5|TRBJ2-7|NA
CASRENYEQYF
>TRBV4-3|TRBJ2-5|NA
CASSQGSQGTQETQYF
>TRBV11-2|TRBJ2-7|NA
CASSTDRYEQYF
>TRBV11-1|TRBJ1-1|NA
CASSPSGLWAEAFF
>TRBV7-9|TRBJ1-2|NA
CASSPPTANYGYTF
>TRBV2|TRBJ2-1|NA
CASSEERNEQFF
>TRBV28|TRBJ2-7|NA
CASGSTGAYEQYF
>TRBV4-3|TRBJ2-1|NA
CASSKRGVSNEQFF
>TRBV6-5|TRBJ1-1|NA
CASSNAGGAFF
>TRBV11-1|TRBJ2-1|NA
CASSRSIVGGPRGNEQFF
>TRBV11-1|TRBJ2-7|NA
CASSWDSLYEQYF
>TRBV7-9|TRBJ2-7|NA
CASSPPVGQREYEQYF
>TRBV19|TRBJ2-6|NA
CASSRAKGTGLVSGANVLTF
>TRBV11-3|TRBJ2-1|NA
CASSSGGSYNEQFF
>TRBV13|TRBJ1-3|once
CASSPGVPGNTIYF